Below are 4 T cell receptor beta chains sequenced from a single sample in a study of CD8+CD57+ T cells in acquired aplastic anemia. The template for TCR beta VDJ and CDR3 sequence profiling was genomic DNA. From the reads, TCRdb called clonotypes with MiXCR, one entry per CDR3 protein. This sample yields about 190,000 distinct CDR3 sequences, of which roughly half are seen a single time; over 7.5% belongs to the top ten. Selection for sequencing was limited to patients who had shown CD8+CD57+ cell expansion by flow cytometry. Sequenced: sorted CD4+, CD8+, or CD8+CD57+ T cells (not recorded which) from PBMCs. Receptors originate from a human donor with aplastic anemia.

The chain uses TRBV6-5 and TRBJ2-7; D may be TRBD1 or TRBD2 (7 bases each). This CDR3 has 15 amino acids. CDR1 is MNHEY and CDR2 is SVGAGI in the germline V gene. Trimming stripped 2 bases from V and 2 bases from J, with 13 bases between. CDR3: CASSYTPGGAYEQYF. The CDR3 DNA follows: TGTGCCAGCAGTTACACTCCAGGGGGGGCCTACGAGCAGTACTTC.

The chain couples TRBV25-1 to TRBJ1-3, with D tentatively TRBD1 (5 bases). The CDR3 spans 14 residues. Germline CDR1 MGHDK, CDR2 SYGVNS. The ends were cut back, 4 bases at V and 8 bases at J, with 15 bases in the middle. The CDR3 coding sequence is TGTGCCAGCAGTGTGCTCGGGGCTCGGGACACCATATATTTT. Protein: CASSVLGARDTIYF.

The chain has TRBV6-1 and TRBJ2-2; 9 positions match TRBD1. CDR1 is MNHNS and CDR2 is SASEGT in the germline V gene. The CDR3 consists of 15 residues. V was clipped by 5 bases and J by 1 base; unmatched bases: 2. The CDR3 DNA reads as TGTGCCAGCAGTAAGGGACAGGGGAACACCGGGGAGCTGTTTTTT. Its protein product is CASSKGQGNTGELFF.

The V call is TRBV2, the J call TRBJ1-2, with 8 bases aligning to TRBD1. Germline CDR1 SNHLY, CDR2 FYNNEI. The CDR3 has 14 amino acids. The V and J ends lost 2 bases and 4 bases, in that order; junction bases with no gene match: 3. The CDR3 spells CASSEQGAAYGYTF. The CDR3 DNA reads as TGTGCCAGCAGTGAACAGGGGGCGGCCTATGGCTACACCTTC.